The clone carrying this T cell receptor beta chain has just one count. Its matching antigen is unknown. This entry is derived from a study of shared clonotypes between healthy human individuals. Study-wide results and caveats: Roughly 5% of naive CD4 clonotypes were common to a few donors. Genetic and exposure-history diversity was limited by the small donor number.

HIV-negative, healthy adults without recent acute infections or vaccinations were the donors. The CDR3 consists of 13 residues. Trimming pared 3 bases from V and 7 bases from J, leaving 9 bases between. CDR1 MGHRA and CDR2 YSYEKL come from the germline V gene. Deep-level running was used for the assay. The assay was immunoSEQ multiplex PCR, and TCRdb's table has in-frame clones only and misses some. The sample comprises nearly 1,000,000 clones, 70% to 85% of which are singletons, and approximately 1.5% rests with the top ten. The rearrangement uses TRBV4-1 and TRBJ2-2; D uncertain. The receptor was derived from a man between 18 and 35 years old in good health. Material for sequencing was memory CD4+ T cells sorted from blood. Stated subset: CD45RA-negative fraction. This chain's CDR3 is CASSHYKLGELFF. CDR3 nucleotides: TGCGCCAGCAGCCATTACAAACTCGGGGAGCTGTTTTTT.